Reported below is one T cell receptor (beta chain). This clonotype has just a few counts. It has no known antigen specificity. The input lacks base qualities; no much larger clone sits a single base away. These data belong to a study of T cell repertoires in cytomegalovirus infection (dated by TCRdb to the late 2010s). About the study as a whole: Alongside well-studied HLA-B-restricted epitopes, the peptide stimulations were aimed at recently identified HLA-C-restricted CMV epitopes, whose presentation resists viral immunomodulation. Donor HLA type was relevant to the analysis, because carriage of CMV infection together with the matching HLA type was indicated by public TCR beta signatures. General study outcomes and caveats: Cumulative frequency of public TCR beta family members discriminated carriers of CMV infection plus the relevant HLA type in this cohort and an independent roughly 340-donor cohort. In the ex vivo response, HLA-C-restricted CMV-specific TCR beta clonotypes were dominant, and in two of eight donors the single most frequent clonotype came from this HLA-C-restricted group.

CDR1 and CDR2 were assigned from the germline V gene as SGDLS and YYNGEE. V and J are trimmed by 4 bases and 5 bases, and the gene matches miss 16 bases of the junction. The CDR3 holds 20 amino acids from the cysteine to the phenylalanine. Here the CDR3 DNA is all that survives: 60 bases in frame from base 1. Sequencing took place on an Illumina HiSeq 1500. TCRdb reanalyzed the raw reads on its own, using fastp at Q25 for trimming and MiXCR for clone calling, and kept in-frame beta chains. Every distinct CDR3 protein forms one entry, paired with its most common genes and DNA. This sample has roughly 150,000 distinct CDR3 sequences in its table, and approximately 21% of those were observed once. Jointly, the top ten make up roughly 27% of the sample. Sample treatment or condition, as interpreted from the label and publication: in vitro stimulation with specific CMV peptide epitopes to enrich CMV-specific T cells.

The receptor chain draws on TRBV9 and TRBJ2-2; 14 nucleotides in the junction match TRBD2. The receptor's source is a human donor in good health (CMV status not recorded). Some clones in this sample may be carry-over from other donors' samples. Sequenced here: CD8+ T cells from cultured PBMCs, sampled from culture after CMV antigen stimulation. DNA sequence: TGTGCCAGCAGCACCAAGGGTGGGGGACTAGCGGGGGATTGGACCGGGGAGCTGTTTTTT. Translated, it reads CASSTKGGGLAGDWTGELFF.